This T cell receptor beta chain was retrieved from a study of PD-1 blockade in classical Hodgkin lymphoma. Study-wide findings and caveats: Exclusion covered patients beginning nivolumab under 1 year post-ASCT. Newly diagnosed patients reportedly trailed healthy donors in baseline TCR diversity. Complete responders' baseline diversity resembled that of newly diagnosed patients. Differences between repertoires have undefined causes, possibly disease activity or prior therapy.

Brentuximab vedotin exposure varied, and every patient relapsed after autologous stem cell transplantation. Only in-frame clones appear in the TCRdb table, and some are missing; sequencing was by immunoSEQ multiplex PCR. The data hold 43,000 or so clones, with around 70% observed a single time. This clone has just a few counts. Its antigen is as yet unknown. The source is a human donor with classical Hodgkin lymphoma. Sequenced material: peripheral blood mononuclear cells (PBMCs), taken at baseline.

CDR3 DNA: TGCGCCAGCAGCTTGGGACTAGCGGGTTACAATGAGCAGTTCTTC. This translates into CASSLGLAGYNEQFF. This chain links TRBV5-1 with TRBJ2-1, with 10 nucleotides matching TRBD2. V was pared by 0 bases and J by 4 bases, with 1 base of the junction left unmatched. The CDR3 extends over 15 amino acids. Germline loops: CDR1 SGHRS, CDR2 YFSETQ.